Shown below are 5 T cell receptor beta chains from a single sample sequenced in a study of Ad26.COV2.S vaccination and SARS-CoV-2 variants. Treatment reported: roughly 18 received Ad26.COV2.S at low or high dose, single or two shots; several received placebo; per-sample allocation not given. Sampling happened 63 days after the first vaccine or placebo injection. Clones were read by immunoSEQ multiplex PCR, and TCRdb kept only the in-frame ones, dropping some. The table includes about 420,000 clones, roughly 90% detected once. The sequencing used peripheral blood, collected in a trial of Ad26.COV2.S vaccine versus placebo. These receptors originate from a person aged 18-65 years who received the Ad26.COV2.S COVID-19 vaccine or a placebo.

This clone was counted only a few times. The rearrangement joins TRBV12-3 or TRBV12-4 to TRBJ2-7; tentatively, D is TRBD1 (5 bases). The CDR3 has 13 amino acids. Trimming left V 3 bases short and J 6 bases short, with 12 bases between. DNA of the CDR3: TGTGCCAGCAGTTTGGCCAGGGTTGGCGAGCAGTACTTC. Translating gives CASSLARVGEQYF.

The gene calls are TRBV28 and TRBJ2-3; 8 bases match TRBD1. This CDR3 comprises 14 residues. Per the germline V gene, CDR1 is MDHEN and CDR2 is SYDVKM. V lost 4 bases and J lost 3; bases outside the gene matches: 3. CDR3 sequence reads: CASSWTGTTDTQYF. The CDR3 coding sequence is TGTGCCAGCAGTTGGACAGGGACGACAGATACGCAGTATTTT.

The chain has TRBV19 and TRBJ1-1, with no clear D. CDR1 LNHDA and CDR2 SQIVND come from the germline V gene (reference sequence). The CDR3 contains 14 residues. V lost 3 bases to trimming and J lost 1 base, with 9 bases between them. The CDR3: CASSMSSGNTEAFF. The CDR3 region has the DNA TGTGCCAGTAGTATGTCTTCGGGGAACACTGAAGCTTTCTTT.

This chain joins TRBV27 and TRBJ2-7, with a tentative D call TRBD2 (5 bases). V lost 4 bases to trimming and J lost 0 bases, with 7 bases between them. Germline values: CDR1 MNHEY, CDR2 SMNVEV (reference sequence). The CDR3 is 13 amino acids. CDR3 in amino acids: CASSSRDSYEQYF. The CDR3 bases are TGTGCCAGCAGTTCCCGGGACTCCTACGAGCAGTACTTC.

V usage is TRBV19 and J usage is TRBJ2-1; TRBD2 matches 13 bases. V trimming: 5 bases; J trimming: 4 bases; junction bases outside the gene matches: 5. CDR1 is LNHDA and CDR2 is SQIVND in the germline V gene (reference sequence). The CDR3 totals 16 residues. The DNA for the CDR3 is TGTGCCAGTAGTCCGGGGACTAGCGGGGCGTACAATGAGCAGTTCTTC. Translating gives CASSPGTSGAYNEQFF.